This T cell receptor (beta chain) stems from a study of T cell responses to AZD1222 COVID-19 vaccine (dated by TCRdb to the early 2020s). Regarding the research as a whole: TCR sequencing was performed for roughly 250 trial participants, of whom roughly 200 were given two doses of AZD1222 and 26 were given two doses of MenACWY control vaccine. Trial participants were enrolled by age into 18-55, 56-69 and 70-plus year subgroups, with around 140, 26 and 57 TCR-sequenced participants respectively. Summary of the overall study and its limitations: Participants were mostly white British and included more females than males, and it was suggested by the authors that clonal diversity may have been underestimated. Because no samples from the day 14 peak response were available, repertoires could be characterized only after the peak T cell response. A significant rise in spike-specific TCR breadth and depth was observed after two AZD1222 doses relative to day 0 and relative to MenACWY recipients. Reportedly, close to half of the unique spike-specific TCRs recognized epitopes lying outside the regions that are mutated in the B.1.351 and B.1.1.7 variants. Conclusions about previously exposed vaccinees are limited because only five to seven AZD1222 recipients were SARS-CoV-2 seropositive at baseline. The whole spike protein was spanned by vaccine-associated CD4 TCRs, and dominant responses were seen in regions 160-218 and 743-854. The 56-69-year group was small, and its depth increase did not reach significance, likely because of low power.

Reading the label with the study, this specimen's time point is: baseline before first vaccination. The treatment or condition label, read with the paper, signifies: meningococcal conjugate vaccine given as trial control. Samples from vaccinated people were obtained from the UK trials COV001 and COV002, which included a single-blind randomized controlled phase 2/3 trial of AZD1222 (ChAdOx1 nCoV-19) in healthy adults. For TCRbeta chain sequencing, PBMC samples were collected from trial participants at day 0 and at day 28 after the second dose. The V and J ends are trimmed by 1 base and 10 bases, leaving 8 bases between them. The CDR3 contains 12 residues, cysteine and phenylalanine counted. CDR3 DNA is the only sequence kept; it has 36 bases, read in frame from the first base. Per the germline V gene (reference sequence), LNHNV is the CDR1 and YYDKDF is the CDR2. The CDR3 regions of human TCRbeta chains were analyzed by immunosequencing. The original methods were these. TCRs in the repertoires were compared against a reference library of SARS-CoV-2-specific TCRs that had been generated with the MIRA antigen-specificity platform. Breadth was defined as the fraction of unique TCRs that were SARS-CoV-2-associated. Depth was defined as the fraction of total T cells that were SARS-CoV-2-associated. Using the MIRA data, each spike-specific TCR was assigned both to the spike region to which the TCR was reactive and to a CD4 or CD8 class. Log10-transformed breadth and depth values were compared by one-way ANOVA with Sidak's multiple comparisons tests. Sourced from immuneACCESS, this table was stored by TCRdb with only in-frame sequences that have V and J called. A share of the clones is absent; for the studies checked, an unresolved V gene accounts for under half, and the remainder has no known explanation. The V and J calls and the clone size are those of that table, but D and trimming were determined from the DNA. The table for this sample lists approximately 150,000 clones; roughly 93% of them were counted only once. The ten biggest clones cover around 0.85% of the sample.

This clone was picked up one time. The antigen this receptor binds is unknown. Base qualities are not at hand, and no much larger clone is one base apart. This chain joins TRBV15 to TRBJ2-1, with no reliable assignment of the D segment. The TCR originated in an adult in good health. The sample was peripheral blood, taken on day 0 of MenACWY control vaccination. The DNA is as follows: TGTGCCACCAGCAGAGTTTGGGGAGAGCAGTTCTTC. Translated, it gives CATSRVWGEQFF.